The 9 T cell receptor beta chains listed next were all sequenced from one sample in a study of blood T cell repertoires in COVID-19. Measured with immunoSEQ multiplex PCR; TCRdb has only the in-frame clones, and not every one. The repertoire holds some 260,000 clones, with more than 60% as singletons. Material: peripheral blood. The receptors shown here come from a woman aged 40 to 55 with active or convalescent COVID-19.

The V and J genes are TRBV19 and TRBJ1-1; D perhaps matches TRBD1 (6 bases). Trimming shortened V by 7 bases and J by 0 bases, and 12 bases separated the two germline ends. This CDR3 is built from 14 residues. CDR1 and CDR2 (germline): LNHDA, SQIVND (reference sequence). The CDR3 is CASIRGTLNTEAFF. DNA for the CDR3: TGTGCCAGTATCCGAGGGACATTGAACACTGAAGCTTTCTTT.

Written as DNA, the CDR3 is TGTGCCAGCAGCGGGACCCGGGACAGGACTCCTGAAGCTTTCTTT. Its protein is CASSGTRDRTPEAFF. V is TRBV9 and J is TRBJ1-1; the match to TRBD1 covers 8 bases. This CDR3 has 15 residues. V gave up 3 bases and J gave up 6 bases; unmatched junction bases: 10. In germline, CDR1 is SGDLS, CDR2 YYNGEE. Variable domain in full (rest from reference TRBV9 and TRBJ1-1): DSGVTQTPKHLITATGQRVTLRCSPRSGDLSVYWYQQSLDQGLQFLIQYYNGEERAKGNILERFSAQQFPDLHSELNLSSLELGDSALYFCASSGTRDRTPEAFFGQGTRLTVV.

This clone has only a few counts. This sequence joins TRBV6-2 or TRBV6-3 and TRBJ2-1; 9 bases fit TRBD2. Germline V gene sequence: CDR1 MNHEY, CDR2 SVGEGT. The V segment lost 6 bases and the J segment 7 bases; nucleotides outside the gene matches: 16. This CDR3 has 17 amino acids. The CDR3 sequence: CASSPLASGARGNEQFF. In nucleotides, the CDR3 is TGTGCCAGCAGCCCTTTGGCTAGCGGGGCCCGGGGGAATGAGCAGTTCTTC.

The gene calls are TRBV6-1 and TRBJ2-7; D is perhaps TRBD2 (7 bases). This CDR3 contains 16 residues. Trimming shortened V by 3 bases and J by 4 bases, and 19 bases separated the two germline ends. Germline loops: CDR1 MNHNS, CDR2 SASEGT. This CDR3 is CASSDPATGGRYEQYF. CDR3 bases: TGTGCCAGCAGTGACCCGGCAACGGGGGGCCGATACGAGCAGTACTTC.

The V gene is TRBV12-3 or TRBV12-4, the J gene TRBJ2-2, with a tentative D call TRBD2 (5 bases). Trimming shortened V by 3 bases and J by 6 bases, and 8 bases separated the two germline ends. The CDR3 consists of 13 residues. The chain's CDR3 is CASSFLASGELFF. The DNA of the CDR3 is TGTGCCAGCAGTTTCCTAGCTTCCGGGGAGCTGTTTTTT.

The chain links TRBV23-1 to TRBJ1-5, with D possibly TRBD1 on 6 matching bases. Being an ORF, TRBV23-1 has a function that is uncertain. With 6 bases removed from V and 6 bases from J, the gap between germline ends came to 15 bases. The CDR3 runs to 14 residues. CDR3 in amino acids: CASSAGDGGQPQHF. The CDR3 nucleotides read TGCGCCAGCAGCGCAGGGGATGGGGGTCAGCCCCAGCATTTT.

The rearrangement uses TRBV19 and TRBJ1-4, with TRBD1 matching over 7 bases. This CDR3 comprises 18 residues. Unmatched junction bases numbered 12, after V lost 4 bases and J lost 1 base. The germline gives CDR1 LNHDA, CDR2 SQIVND (reference sequence). CDR3 in DNA: TGTGCCAGTAGTACCTTCGGCGCAGGGGGAGGAACTAATGAAAAACTGTTTTTT. Protein: CASSTFGAGGGTNEKLFF.

The rearrangement joins TRBV29-1 to TRBJ2-5; TRBD1 is a possible D gene (6 bases). CDR1 SQVTM and CDR2 ANQGSEA come from the germline V gene. This CDR3 comprises 11 residues. CDR3 DNA: TGCAGTGGTGGGGGCGGGGAGACCCAGTACTTC. It yields the protein CSGGGGETQYF.

This clone was seen a handful of times. The gene calls are TRBV29-1 and TRBJ2-1; 8 nucleotides line up with TRBD1. The CDR3 is made up of 14 amino acids. Germline V lookup: CDR1 SQVTM, CDR2 ANQGSEA. The trim removed 7 bases at V and 3 bases at J, leaving 8 bases unmatched. The CDR3 DNA reads TGCAGCGCTGAGAACAGGGGGTACTACAATGAGCAGTTCTTC. Protein sequence: CSAENRGYYNEQFF.